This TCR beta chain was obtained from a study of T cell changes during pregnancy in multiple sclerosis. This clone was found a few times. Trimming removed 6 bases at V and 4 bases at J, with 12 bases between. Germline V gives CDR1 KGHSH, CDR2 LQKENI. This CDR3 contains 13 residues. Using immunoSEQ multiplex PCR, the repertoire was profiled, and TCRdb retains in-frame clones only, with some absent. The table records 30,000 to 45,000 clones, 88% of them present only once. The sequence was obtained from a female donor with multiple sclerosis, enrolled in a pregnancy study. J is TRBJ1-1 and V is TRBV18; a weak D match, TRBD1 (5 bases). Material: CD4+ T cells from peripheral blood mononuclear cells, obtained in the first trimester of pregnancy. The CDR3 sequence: CASSYRRGTEAFF. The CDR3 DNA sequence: TGTGCCAGCTCGTACCGAAGGGGCACTGAAGCTTTCTTT.